Below, one T cell receptor (beta chain) is given with its context. Its specificity is not known. This record belongs to a study of long-term antiretroviral therapy in people with HIV. Overall study findings and caveats: HIV repertoires had narrower CDR3 length ranges than controls. Transplant donor controls retained higher diversity, though diversity increased after ART.

Clinicians in the United States treated all participants with HIV. The run of the v3.0 immunoSEQ assay was at survey level. TCRdb keeps only in-frame clones here, not all; method: immunoSEQ multiplex PCR. Of 9,000 or so clones in the sample, roughly 78% are singletons; the top ten hold roughly a quarter. This CDR3 contains 15 residues. CDR1 SGHDT and CDR2 YYEEEE come from the germline V gene. Trimming cost V 0 bases and J 5 bases, with 14 bases left between them. The sample in question was unsorted PBMCs, obtained 0.6 years before starting antiretroviral therapy. This TCR derives from a man between 35 and 55 years old with HIV. The chain couples TRBV5-6 to TRBJ1-1, with D possibly being TRBD1 (6 bases). The chain's CDR3 is CASSLETGSGTEAFF. The DNA of the CDR3 is TGTGCCAGCAGCTTGGAGACAGGAAGTGGGACTGAAGCTTTCTTT.